These T cell receptor beta chains were read from a single sample in a study of immune cell composition in non-small cell lung cancer. Clones were read by immunoSEQ multiplex PCR, and TCRdb kept only the in-frame ones, dropping some. The data contain about 6,600 clones, roughly four fifths of them singletons. The sample comprised non-adjacent lung tissue. The receptors originated from a human donor with non-small cell lung cancer. Both conserved end residues are part of each CDR3. Fields, in order: J gene, V gene, D gene, CDR3 protein, CDR3 DNA. D genes are given only for firm matches.

j_call: TRBJ2-2
v_call: TRBV14
d_call: TRBD2
cdr3_aa: CASSPLFTSDEKGELFF
cdr3_nt: TGTGCCAGCAGCCCCCTTTTCACTAGCGATGAGAAGGGGGAGCTGTTTTTT

j_call: TRBJ2-5
v_call: TRBV4-3
d_call: TRBD2
cdr3_aa: CASSRLAGGQETQYF
cdr3_nt: TGCGCCAGCAGCCGACTAGCGGGAGGGCAAGAGACCCAGTACTTC

j_call: TRBJ2-1
v_call: TRBV4-3
d_call: TRBD2
cdr3_aa: CASSQGGLAGDEQFF
cdr3_nt: TGCGCCAGCAGCCAAGGAGGACTAGCGGGAGATGAGCAGTTCTTC

j_call: TRBJ2-1
v_call: TRBV29-1
d_call: NA
cdr3_aa: CSVEDQETGVAGVPYNEQFF
cdr3_nt: TGCAGCGTTGAAGATCAGGAGACAGGGGTAGCGGGAGTCCCCTACAATGAGCAGTTCTTC

j_call: TRBJ1-2
v_call: TRBV4-3
d_call: NA
cdr3_aa: CASSQEIGQGFGYTF
cdr3_nt: TGCGCCAGCAGCCAAGAAATAGGGCAGGGGTTTGGCTACACCTTC

j_call: TRBJ2-7
v_call: TRBV7-8
d_call: NA
cdr3_aa: CASGGGLRGWEQYF
cdr3_nt: TGTGCCAGCGGAGGAGGTCTACGGGGGTGGGAGCAGTACTTC

j_call: TRBJ1-1
v_call: TRBV7-9
d_call: TRBD1
cdr3_aa: CASSLAPGTAGEAFF
cdr3_nt: TGTGCCAGCAGCTTAGCCCCCGGGACAGCGGGTGAAGCTTTCTTT

j_call: TRBJ1-2
v_call: TRBV5-4
d_call: NA
cdr3_aa: CASSLGVMDYGYTF
cdr3_nt: TGTGCCAGCAGCTTGGGAGTAATGGACTATGGCTACACCTTC

j_call: TRBJ1-5
v_call: TRBV5-5
d_call: TRBD1
cdr3_aa: CASSSLTGGGNQPQHF
cdr3_nt: TGTGCCAGCAGCTCCCTGACAGGGGGAGGCAATCAGCCCCAGCATTTT

j_call: TRBJ1-1
v_call: TRBV29-1
d_call: TRBD1
cdr3_aa: CSVRETGTTEAFF
cdr3_nt: TGCAGCGTACGGGAGACAGGGACCACTGAAGCTTTCTTT

j_call: TRBJ1-2
v_call: TRBV30
d_call: NA
cdr3_aa: CAWSMGQGGGYTF
cdr3_nt: TGTGCCTGGAGTATGGGGCAGGGTGGTGGCTACACCTTC

j_call: TRBJ2-3
v_call: TRBV29-1
d_call: NA
cdr3_aa: CSVGRTDTQYF
cdr3_nt: TGCAGCGTTGGGCGCACAGATACGCAGTATTTT

j_call: TRBJ2-6
v_call: TRBV7-3
d_call: TRBD2
cdr3_aa: CASSAMRGGTGANVLTF
cdr3_nt: TGTGCCAGCAGCGCCATGCGGGGGGGCACTGGGGCCAACGTCCTGACTTTC

j_call: TRBJ1-4
v_call: TRBV6-4
d_call: TRBD1
cdr3_aa: CASSVPPGQGGFVANEKLFF
cdr3_nt: TGTGCCAGCAGTGTGCCCCCTGGACAGGGTGGTTTTGTAGCTAATGAAAAACTGTTTTTT